The 5 T cell receptor beta chains below all came from one sample that was sequenced in a study of blood T cell repertoires in COVID-19. The table came from immunoSEQ multiplex PCR; TCRdb's copy has only in-frame clones and leaves some out. This sample yields 150,000 to 200,000 clones, of which roughly 91% are seen a single time; about 6.3% belongs to the top ten. Sample: peripheral blood. These receptors were collected from a man aged 35 to 55 with active or convalescent COVID-19.

This chain uses TRBV19 with TRBJ2-1, with 15 bases identical to TRBD2. Germline V gene lookup returns CDR1 LNHDA and CDR2 SQIVND (reference sequence). The CDR3 extends over 15 amino acids. The V segment lost 5 bases and the J segment 10 bases; nucleotides outside the gene matches: 6. The CDR3 loop is CASSASGLAGGEQFF. The CDR3 region has the DNA TGTGCCAGTAGTGCTTCGGGACTAGCGGGAGGCGAGCAGTTCTTC.

The chain is built from TRBV25-1 and TRBJ1-4, with D uncertain. CDR1 and CDR2 (germline): MGHDK, SYGVNS. The length of the CDR3 is 16 residues. The V end was cut by 0 bases, the J end by 0 bases, with 8 bases between. This CDR3 is CASSEYTGATNEKLFF. CDR3 coding DNA: TGTGCCAGCAGTGAATATACCGGGGCAACTAATGAAAAACTGTTTTTT.

By its share, this clone is medium-sized. This chain links TRBV19 with TRBJ1-5; 11 bases align to TRBD1. Germline V gene sequence: CDR1 LNHDA, CDR2 SQIVND (reference sequence). V lost 7 bases and J lost 2; bases outside the gene matches: 4. This CDR3 is built from 15 residues. The CDR3 reads CASTAGQGGNQPQHF. DNA for the CDR3: TGTGCCAGTACCGCGGGACAGGGGGGCAATCAGCCCCAGCATTTT.

The chain joins TRBV21-1 to TRBJ2-1; no DNA check was done on the table's D call, TRBD1. TRBV21-1 is classified as a pseudogene. The CDR3 has 16 residues. CDR3 sequence reads: CASRNRDRVFHNEQFF. The CDR3 DNA sequence: TGTGCCAGCCGTAACCGGGACAGGGTTTTCCACAATGAGCAGTTCTTC.

This chain connects TRBV24-1 to TRBJ1-5, with a weak D call TRBD1 (6 bases). Germline V gene lookup returns CDR1 KGHDR and CDR2 SFDVKD. V was clipped by 7 bases and J by 0 bases, with 12 bases between them. CDR3 size: 15 residues. CDR3 sequence: CATSMTGGSNQPQHF. CDR3 DNA: TGTGCCACCAGCATGACAGGTGGTAGCAATCAGCCCCAGCATTTT.